The 5 T cell receptor beta chains in this list originate from one sample, sequenced in a study of T-cell reconstitution after alpha-beta-depleted transplantation in children. Molecular barcoding with unique molecular identifiers was used for the TCRbeta library. TCRdb re-called the PCR reads with MiXCR, one entry per CDR3 protein. The sample gives about 500,000 distinct CDR3 sequences, 32% of which show up once; around 2.4% is in the top ten. The sample consisted of PBMCs from the stem cell graft donor, taken from the stem cell graft. These receptors originate from a human donor who donated a stem cell graft to a child with aplastic anemia.

The gene calls are TRBV5-1 and TRBJ2-1; 10 positions match TRBD2. V dropped 6 bases and J dropped 8; count of bases not matched to a gene: 11. The CDR3 contains 15 residues. The germline gives CDR1 SGHRS, CDR2 YFSETQ. This chain's CDR3 is CASTKGASGSDEQFF. DNA of the CDR3: TGCGCCAGCACCAAGGGGGCTAGCGGGAGCGATGAGCAGTTCTTC. Based on the CDR3 plus reference TRBV5-1 and TRBJ2-1, the full variable domain is KAGVTQTPRYLIKTRGQQVTLSCSPISGHRSVSWYQQTPGQGLQFLFEYFSETQRNKGNFPGRFSGRQFSNSRSEMNVSTLELGDSALYLCASTKGASGSDEQFFGPGTRLTVL.

This clonotype was detected a few times. The V and J genes are TRBV7-8 and TRBJ1-3; unclear D gene. Germline CDR1 reads SGHVS; CDR2 reads FQNEAQ. With 6 bases removed from V and 4 bases from J, the gap between germline ends came to 16 bases. CDR3 length equals 15 residues. The CDR3 loop reads CASRMDRGRGNTIYF. The CDR3 DNA follows: TGTGCCAGCAGGATGGACCGAGGTAGAGGAAACACCATATATTTT.

The chain uses TRBV5-1 and TRBJ2-1; D might be TRBD1 or TRBD2, each matching 6 bases. Trimming removed 4 bases at V and 8 bases at J, with 13 bases between. The CDR3 spans 13 residues. Germline V gene data show CDR1 as SGHRS and CDR2 as YFSETQ. DNA of the CDR3: TGCGCCAGCAGCGGGGGGCGCATCTATGAGCAGTTCTTC. This sequence encodes CASSGGRIYEQFF.

The J gene is TRBJ2-3, the V gene TRBV18; D uncertain. Trimming cost V 3 bases and J 4 bases, with 8 bases left between them. Per the germline V gene, CDR1 is KGHSH and CDR2 is LQKENI. CDR3 length equals 13 residues. CDR3 bases: TGTGCCAGCTCACCGTCACGCGCAGATACGCAGTATTTT. Residues: CASSPSRADTQYF.

The CDR3 coding sequence is TGTGCCAGCAGTCGCCACAGCCTGGCATCACCCCTCCACTTT. This gives the protein CASSRHSLASPLHF. V and J are TRBV6-1 and TRBJ1-6; D unresolved. The germline V gene encodes CDR1 MNHNS and CDR2 SASEGT. This CDR3 has 14 amino acids. Trimming left V 5 bases short and J 10 bases short, with 15 bases between.